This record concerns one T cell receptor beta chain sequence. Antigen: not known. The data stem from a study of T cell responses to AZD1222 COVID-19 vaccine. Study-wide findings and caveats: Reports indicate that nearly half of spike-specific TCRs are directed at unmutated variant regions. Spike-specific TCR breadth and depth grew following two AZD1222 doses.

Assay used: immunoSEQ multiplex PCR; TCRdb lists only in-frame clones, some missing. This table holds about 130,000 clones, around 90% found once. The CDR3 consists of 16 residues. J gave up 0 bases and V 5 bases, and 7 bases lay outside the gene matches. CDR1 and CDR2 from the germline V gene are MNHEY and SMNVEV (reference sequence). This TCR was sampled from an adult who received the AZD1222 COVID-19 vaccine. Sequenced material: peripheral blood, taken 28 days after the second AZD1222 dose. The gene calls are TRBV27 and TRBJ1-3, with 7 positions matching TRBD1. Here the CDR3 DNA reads TGTGCCAGCAGTAGGACAGGTCCCGGCTCTGGAAACACCATATATTTT. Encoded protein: CASSRTGPGSGNTIYF.